This T cell receptor beta chain was sequenced in a study of T-cell memory formation after mild COVID-19. One entry per CDR3 protein results from TCRdb running MiXCR on the 5' RACE reads. In the table there are about 310,000 distinct CDR3 sequences, just under 20% of which are singletons. Study results and limitations: In second-wave clones peaking day 37, SARS-CoV-2 specificity remained unconfirmed. Clones contracting across day 15 to 85 had a balanced CD4/CD8 profile; later expanding clones leaned CD4+. Contracting CD8+ clones were enriched in EMRA, CD4+ mainly in CM and EM.

In its sample, this clonotype was seen a few times. Antigen: not known. This CDR3 is 18 amino acids long. Germline loops: CDR1 MNHEY, CDR2 SVGAGI. The V segment lost 2 bases and the J segment 5 bases; nucleotides outside the gene matches: 14. The gene calls are TRBV6-5 and TRBJ2-1; TRBD2 matches at 8 bases. The TCR originated in a man aged 18 to 30 who had mild COVID-19 (a few samples of this study predate the infection). Cell type and time point are not known. Material for sequencing was PBMCs or a T cell subset sorted from them (not recorded which). For the CDR3, the DNA is TGTGCCAGCAGTTACGGCCCTGAGCCGGGACTAGATCACAATGAGCAGTTCTTC. Translated: CASSYGPEPGLDHNEQFF.